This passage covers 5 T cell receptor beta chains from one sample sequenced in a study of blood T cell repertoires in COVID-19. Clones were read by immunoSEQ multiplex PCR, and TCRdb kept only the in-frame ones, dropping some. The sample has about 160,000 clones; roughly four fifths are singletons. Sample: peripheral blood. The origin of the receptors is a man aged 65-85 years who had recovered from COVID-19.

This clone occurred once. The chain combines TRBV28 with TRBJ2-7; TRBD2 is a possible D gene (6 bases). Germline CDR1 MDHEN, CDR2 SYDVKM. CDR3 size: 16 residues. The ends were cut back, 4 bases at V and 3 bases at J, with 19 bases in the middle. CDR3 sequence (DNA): TGTGCCAGCAGTTCCCCAGCGGTGGGAGGCGGCTACGAGCAGTACTTC. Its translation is CASSSPAVGGGYEQYF.

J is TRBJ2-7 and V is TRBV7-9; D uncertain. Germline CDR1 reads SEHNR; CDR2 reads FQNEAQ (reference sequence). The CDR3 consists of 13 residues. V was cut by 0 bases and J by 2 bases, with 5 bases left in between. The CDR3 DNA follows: TGTGCCAGCAGCTTAGCACAGACCTACGAGCAGTACTTC. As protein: CASSLAQTYEQYF. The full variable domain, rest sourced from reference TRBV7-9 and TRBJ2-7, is DTGVSQNPRHKITKRGQNVTFRCDPISEHNRLYWYRQTLGQGPEFLTYFQNEAQLEKSRLLSDRFSAERPKGSFSTLEIQRTEQGDSAMYLCASSLAQTYEQYFGPGTRLTVT.

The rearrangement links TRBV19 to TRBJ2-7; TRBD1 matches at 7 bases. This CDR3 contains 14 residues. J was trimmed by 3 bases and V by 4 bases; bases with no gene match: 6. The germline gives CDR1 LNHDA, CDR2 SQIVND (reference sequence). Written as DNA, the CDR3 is TGTGCCAGTAGTAGGGGACAGTTAGTCTACGAGCAGTACTTC. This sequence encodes CASSRGQLVYEQYF.

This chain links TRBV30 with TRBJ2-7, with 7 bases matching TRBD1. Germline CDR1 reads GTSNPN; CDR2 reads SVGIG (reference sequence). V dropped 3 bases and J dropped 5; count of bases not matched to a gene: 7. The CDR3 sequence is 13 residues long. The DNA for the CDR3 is TGTGCCTGGAGCCCTATGACAGGGAACGAGCAGTACTTC. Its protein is CAWSPMTGNEQYF.

Written as DNA, the CDR3 is TGCGCCAGCAGCGCCTCCGGGACTAGCGGGAGTTGGGAGACCCAGTACTTC. Translated: CASSASGTSGSWETQYF. This sequence joins TRBV5-1 and TRBJ2-5; TRBD2 matches at 14 bases. This CDR3 has 17 residues. Germline values: CDR1 SGHRS, CDR2 YFSETQ. J lost 5 bases, V lost 4 bases, and 10 bases had no gene match.